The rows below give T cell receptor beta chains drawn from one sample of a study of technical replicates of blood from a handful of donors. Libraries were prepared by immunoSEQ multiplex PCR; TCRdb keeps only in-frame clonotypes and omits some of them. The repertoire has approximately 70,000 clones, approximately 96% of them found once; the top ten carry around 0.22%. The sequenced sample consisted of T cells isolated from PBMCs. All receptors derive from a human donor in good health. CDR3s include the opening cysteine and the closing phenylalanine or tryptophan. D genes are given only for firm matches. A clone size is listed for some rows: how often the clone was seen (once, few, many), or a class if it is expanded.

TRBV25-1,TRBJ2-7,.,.,CASSEFSDEQYF,TGTGCCAGCAGTGAATTTAGTGATGAGCAGTACTTC
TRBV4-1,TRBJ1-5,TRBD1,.,CASSQDRGLFQPQHF,TGCGCCAGCAGCCAAGATAGGGGGCTCTTTCAGCCCCAGCATTTT
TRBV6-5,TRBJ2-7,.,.,CASSYGRGVYEQYF,TGTGCCAGCAGTTACGGTCGAGGAGTCTACGAGCAGTACTTC
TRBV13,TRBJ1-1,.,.,CASSLEGGVNMNTEAFF,TGTGCCAGCAGCTTAGAGGGAGGGGTAAATATGAACACTGAAGCTTTCTTT
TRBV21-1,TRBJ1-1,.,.,CASSLRPRDRGNTEAFF,TGTGCCAGCAGTCTAAGGCCCCGGGACAGGGGCAACACTGAAGCTTTCTTT
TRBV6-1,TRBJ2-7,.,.,CASSESEKHITYEQYF,TGTGCCAGCAGTGAAAGCGAGAAGCACATCACCTACGAGCAGTACTTC
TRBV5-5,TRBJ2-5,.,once,CASSLSGGVETQYF,TGTGCCAGCAGCTTGAGTGGCGGTGTGGAGACCCAGTACTTC
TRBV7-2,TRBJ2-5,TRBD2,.,CASSLAPGVGRGTQETQYF,TGTGCCAGCAGCTTAGCTCCCGGCGTCGGGCGGGGGACCCAAGAGACCCAGTACTTC
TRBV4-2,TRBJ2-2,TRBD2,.,CASSQEQTSGDTGELFF,TGTGCCAGCAGCCAGGAGCAGACTAGCGGAGACACCGGGGAGCTGTTTTTT
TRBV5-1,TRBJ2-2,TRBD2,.,CASSLGLAGVWTGELFF,TGCGCCAGCAGCTTGGGACTAGCGGGGGTGTGGACCGGGGAGCTGTTTTTT
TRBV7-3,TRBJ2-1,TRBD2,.,CASSPRTSGGNEQFF,TGTGCCAGCAGCCCACGGACTAGCGGGGGAAATGAGCAGTTCTTC
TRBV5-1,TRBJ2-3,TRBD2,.,CASSSRTSGRSTDTQYF,TGCGCCAGCAGCTCCCGGACTAGCGGGAGGAGTACAGATACGCAGTATTTT
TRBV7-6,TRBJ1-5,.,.,CASSDFQDLDGNQPQHF,TGTGCCAGCAGCGACTTTCAAGACCTGGATGGCAATCAGCCCCAGCATTTT
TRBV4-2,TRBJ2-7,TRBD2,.,CASSQGGTSSYEQYF,TGTGCCAGCAGCCAAGGGGGGACTAGCTCCTACGAGCAGTACTTC
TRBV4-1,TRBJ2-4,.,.,CASSPVVLAKNIQYF,TGCGCCAGCAGCCCTGTTGTCCTAGCCAAAAACATTCAGTACTTC
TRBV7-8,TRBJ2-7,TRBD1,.,CATGRRGQGQYEQYF,TGTGCCACCGGAAGGAGGGGACAGGGTCAGTACGAGCAGTACTTC
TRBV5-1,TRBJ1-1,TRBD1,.,CASTRGDRSTEAFF,TGCGCCAGCACTAGGGGGGACAGGAGCACTGAAGCTTTCTTT
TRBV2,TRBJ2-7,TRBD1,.,CATWDSTSYEQYF,TGTGCCACCTGGGACAGCACCTCCTACGAGCAGTACTTC
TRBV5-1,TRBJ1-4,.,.,CASASTGQLGEKLFF,TGCGCCAGCGCTTCTACCGGACAATTGGGGGAAAAACTGTTTTTT
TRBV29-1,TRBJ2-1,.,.,CSVNGYGNEQFF,TGCAGCGTCAACGGGTATGGAAATGAGCAGTTCTTC
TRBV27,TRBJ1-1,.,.,CASSLSPMRRRGGDTEAFF,TGTGCCAGCAGTTTATCGCCGATGCGTCGCCGGGGGGGGGACACTGAAGCTTTCTTT
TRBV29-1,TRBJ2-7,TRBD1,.,CSVGQVRLEQYF,TGCAGCGTCGGACAGGTGAGACTCGAGCAGTACTTC
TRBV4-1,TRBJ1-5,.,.,CASSQGVILGGRGDHNQPQHF,TGCGCCAGCAGCCAAGGAGTAATTTTGGGGGGGCGTGGGGATCACAATCAGCCCCAGCATTTT
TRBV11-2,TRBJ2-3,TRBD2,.,CASSLGRTSPYF,TGTGCCAGCAGCTTAGGAAGGACTAGCCCGTATTTT
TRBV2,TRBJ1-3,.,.,CASSVGGSSGNTIYF,TGTGCCAGCAGTGTCGGCGGATCCTCTGGAAACACCATATATTTT
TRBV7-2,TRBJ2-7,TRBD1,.,CASSLRRTGDYEQYF,TGTGCCAGCAGCTTAAGGCGGACAGGCGACTACGAGCAGTACTTC
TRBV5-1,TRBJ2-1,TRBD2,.,CAGRAGAGHEQFF,TGCGCCGGGAGGGCAGGCGCCGGCCATGAGCAGTTCTTC
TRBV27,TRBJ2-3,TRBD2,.,CASGRTSFPTDTQYF,TGTGCCAGCGGACGGACTAGCTTCCCAACAGATACGCAGTATTTT
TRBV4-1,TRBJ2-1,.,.,CASSQVSQKYTNEQFF,TGCGCCAGCAGCCAAGTTTCCCAGAAATACACCAATGAGCAGTTCTTC
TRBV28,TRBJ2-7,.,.,CASSHGFYEQYF,TGTGCCAGCAGCCACGGGTTCTACGAGCAGTACTTC
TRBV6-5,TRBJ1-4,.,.,CASSLSGVNEKLFF,TGTGCCAGCAGTTTGTCAGGGGTCAACGAAAAACTGTTTTTT
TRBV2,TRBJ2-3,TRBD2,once,CAGASGLSVDTQYF,TGTGCCGGAGCTAGCGGGCTTTCTGTAGATACGCAGTATTTT
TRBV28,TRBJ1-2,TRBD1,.,CASIPRTGKANYGYTF,TGTGCCAGCATTCCTCGGACAGGGAAAGCTAACTATGGCTACACCTTC
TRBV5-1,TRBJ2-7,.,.,CAVVAGSSYEQYF,TGCGCCGTGGTAGCTGGGTCCTCCTACGAGCAGTACTTC
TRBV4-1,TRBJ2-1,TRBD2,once,CASSLSSGSGTYNEQFF,TGCGCCAGCAGCCTCTCTAGCGGGAGCGGCACCTACAATGAGCAGTTCTTC
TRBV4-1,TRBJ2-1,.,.,CVSSQGLIYNEQFF,TGCGTCAGCAGCCAAGGACTCATCTACAATGAGCAGTTCTTC
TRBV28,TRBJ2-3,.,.,CASSTTERRGTDTQYF,TGTGCCAGCAGTACCACGGAGCGAAGAGGCACAGATACGCAGTATTTT
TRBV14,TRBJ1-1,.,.,CASSQSLNTEAFF,TGTGCCAGCAGCCAGAGCCTGAACACTGAAGCTTTCTTT
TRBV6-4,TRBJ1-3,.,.,CASRPTASGNTIYF,TGTGCCAGCAGGCCTACAGCCTCTGGAAACACCATATATTTT
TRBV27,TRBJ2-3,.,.,CASSLMTGTSSTDTQYF,TGTGCCAGCAGTTTAATGACGGGGACTTCTAGCACAGATACGCAGTATTTT
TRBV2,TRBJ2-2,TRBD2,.,CASSEGRGNTGELFF,TGTGCCAGCAGTGAGGGGAGGGGGAACACCGGGGAGCTGTTTTTT
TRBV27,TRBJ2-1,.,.,CASSLRDTYEQFF,TGTGCCAGCAGTCTCCGGGACACCTATGAGCAGTTCTTC
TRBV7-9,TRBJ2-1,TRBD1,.,CASSKKTGAVNEQFF,TGTGCCAGCAGCAAGAAGACAGGGGCCGTCAATGAGCAGTTCTTC
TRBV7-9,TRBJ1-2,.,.,CASSLVMSAGGYTF,TGTGCCAGCAGCTTAGTGATGTCGGCAGGCGGCTACACCTTC
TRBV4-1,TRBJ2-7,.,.,CASSQETGSSVSYEQYF,TGCGCCAGCAGCCAAGAAACAGGCTCCAGCGTTTCCTACGAGCAGTACTTC
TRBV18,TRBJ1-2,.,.,CASSPNPSFYGYTF,TGTGCCAGCTCACCAAATCCCTCCTTCTATGGCTACACCTTC
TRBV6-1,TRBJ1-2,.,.,CASSVGRNYGYTF,TGTGCCAGCAGTGTGGGCAGAAACTATGGCTACACCTTC
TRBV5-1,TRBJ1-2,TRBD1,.,CASSLSTGALYGYTF,TGCGCCAGCAGCCTCTCGACAGGGGCATTATATGGCTACACCTTC
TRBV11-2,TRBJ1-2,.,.,CASSVDSTGSSGYTF,TGTGCCAGCAGCGTTGATAGTACAGGTAGTTCTGGCTACACCTTC
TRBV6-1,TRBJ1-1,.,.,CAVAIRGHLNTEAFF,TGTGCAGTAGCCATCCGGGGACACCTGAACACTGAAGCTTTCTTT
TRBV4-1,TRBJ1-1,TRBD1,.,CASSQQGGNTEAFF,TGCGCCAGCAGCCAACAGGGGGGGAACACTGAAGCTTTCTTT
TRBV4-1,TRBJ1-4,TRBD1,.,CASSQENRGGVREKLFF,TGCGCCAGCAGCCAAGAAAACAGGGGGGGTGTTCGTGAAAAACTGTTTTTT
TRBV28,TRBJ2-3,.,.,CASSFLEEGFTDTQYF,TGTGCCAGCAGTTTTCTGGAGGAGGGGTTCACAGATACGCAGTATTTT
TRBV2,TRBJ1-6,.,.,CASSETDNSPLHF,TGTGCCAGCAGTGAGACAGATAATTCACCCCTCCACTTT
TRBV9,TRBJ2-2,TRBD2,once,CASSVSPSAGGELFF,TGTGCCAGCAGCGTATCCCCATCAGCGGGAGGGGAGCTGTTTTTT
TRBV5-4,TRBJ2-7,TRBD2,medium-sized,CASSLGSGGAYEQYF,TGTGCCAGCAGCTTGGGAAGCGGGGGGGCCTACGAGCAGTACTTC
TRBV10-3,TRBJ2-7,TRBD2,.,CASRLAEGSYEQYF,TGTGCCAGCCGACTAGCGGAGGGTTCCTACGAGCAGTACTTC
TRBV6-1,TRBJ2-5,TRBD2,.,CASIFGTSGETQYF,TGTGCCAGCATATTCGGGACTAGCGGGGAGACCCAGTACTTC
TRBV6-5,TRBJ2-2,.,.,CASRSGLRTGELFF,TGTGCCAGCAGGTCAGGGTTGAGGACCGGGGAGCTGTTTTTT
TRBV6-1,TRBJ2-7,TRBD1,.,CAYKPGQGGEQYF,TGTGCCTACAAACCGGGACAGGGGGGCGAGCAGTACTTC